This T cell receptor (beta chain) was sequenced for a study of beta chain features in type 1 diabetes. V was trimmed by 0 bases and J by 7 bases, leaving 14 bases between them. Germline V CDR1 and CDR2: GTSNPN, SVGIG (reference sequence). The CDR3 runs 14 residues. The investigators reverse transcribed all of the isolated RNA, so they sequenced expressed TCRB transcripts. Data came from immunoSEQ multiplex PCR; TCRdb stores just in-frame clones and leaves some out. Of under 450,000 clones listed, approximately 14% are singletons. The sequenced material came from naive CD4+ T cells from blood. This sequence was found in a man under 40 in good health. This chain joins TRBV30 and TRBJ2-3; D is perhaps TRBD1 or TRBD2 (5 bases each). The CDR3 sequence: CAWSVLDRGYTQYF. CDR3 in DNA: TGTGCCTGGAGTGTACTTGATCGGGGCTATACGCAGTATTTT.